This TCR beta chain stems from a study of vaccination and CD4 T cells after COVID-19. Study-wide context: SARS-CoV-2 positivity in convalescent patients was established by nasal swab PCR; several had mild and one severe disease. The study enrolled six male and four female convalescents, two of whom were Hispanic.

Time point given: late sampling 161 to 241 days after vaccination in three convalescent patients. TCRdb used MiXCR to reprocess the PCR reads, holding one entry per CDR3 protein. The data show 25,000 to 35,000 distinct CDR3 sequences, with around 49% seen just once and approximately 6% held by the top ten. The CDR3 contains 15 residues. Germline V gene lookup returns CDR1 SNHLY and CDR2 FYNNEI. V was clipped by 6 bases and J by 10 bases, with 19 bases between them. The sequencing here drew on CD4+ T cells from blood, taken about 7 months after SARS-CoV-2 vaccination. The chain uses TRBV2 and TRBJ1-6; tentatively, D is TRBD1 (5 bases). The TCR was taken from a human donor who had recovered from COVID-19. The CDR3 region is CASRLLGEWGSPLHF. The CDR3 DNA is TGTGCCAGCAGGCTCCTGGGGGAATGGGGGTCACCCCTCCACTTT.